The clone carrying this T cell receptor beta chain occurred once. Its antigen is unknown. These data originate in a study of cytomegalovirus exposure and HLA in healthy donors. Whole-study context: From HLA-typed donors, an early data release held tens of millions of unique TCRs.

Notes on the study in general: What a later analysis reportedly showed was that an Asian-associated ancestry cluster had fewer N-insertions than the approximately 700-donor mean. A link between a missense DCLRE1C variant and TCR beta V- and J-gene trimming emerged from a later analysis. Information on immune exposure was restricted to one variable (CMV serostatus).

Trimming pared 4 bases from V and 8 bases from J, leaving 14 bases between. The germline CDR1 and CDR2 sequences are SGHDN and FVKESK. The CDR3 is 13 amino acids. 13 Jbeta primers and 60 Vbeta primers were used for the PCR. Profiling relied on immunoSEQ multiplex PCR, and the TCRdb table lists in-frame clones only, not all of them. The data hold approximately 100,000 clones, with over 60% observed a single time. The sequenced material came from PBMCs. The receptor was isolated from a female donor in good health and CMV-seropositive. This rearrangement joins TRBV14 to TRBJ1-2; D unresolved. CDR3 DNA sequence: TGTGCCAGCAGCCGAAGCTCTTTTTTAGGCTACACCTTC. The encoded protein is CASSRSSFLGYTF.